Detailed here is one T cell receptor beta chain. The sample belongs to a study of control samples from healthy donors and cancer patients. The germline gives CDR1 SNHLY, CDR2 FYNNEI. The CDR3 spans 19 residues. The junction had 9 bases not matched to a gene; V was cut back by 1 base and J by 0 bases. Libraries were prepared by immunoSEQ multiplex PCR; TCRdb keeps only in-frame clonotypes and omits some of them. The table has about 79,000 clones, 80% to 95% seen once. Sequencing used PBMCs. The V and J genes are TRBV2 and TRBJ1-6; 7 nucleotides agree with TRBD1. The receptor was isolated from a woman in her thirties or forties with lung cancer. Here the CDR3 reads CASSEERQGRGSYNSPLHF. DNA of the CDR3: TGTGCCAGCAGTGAAGAACGACAGGGTAGAGGCTCCTATAATTCACCCCTCCACTTT.